What follows describes a single T cell receptor beta chain. What it binds is not known. In germline, CDR1 is MGHRA, CDR2 YSYEKL. V lost 1 base and J lost 4; bases outside the gene matches: 9. This CDR3 is 17 amino acids long. The source of the sample is a study of T cell responses to AZD1222 COVID-19 vaccine. Regarding the study as a whole: Repertoire sampling happened only post peak T cell response. Nearly half of spike-specific TCRs reportedly go after variant regions that carry no mutations.

Produced via immunoSEQ multiplex PCR; TCRdb's table is partial and in-frame only. The sample comprises approximately 70,000 clones, around 80% of which are singletons, and more than 13% rests with the top ten. The sequence was collected from an adult who received the AZD1222 COVID-19 vaccine. J is TRBJ1-5 and V is TRBV4-1, with TRBD1 matching 8 bases. This specimen consisted of peripheral blood, obtained 28 days after the second AZD1222 dose. CDR3 bases: TGCGCCAGCAGCCAAGGTGGACAGGGACCATTAAATCAGCCCCAGCATTTT. It specifies CASSQGGQGPLNQPQHF.